Only one count was recorded for the clone carrying this TCR beta chain. Assay used: immunoSEQ multiplex PCR; TCRdb lists only in-frame clones, some missing. The data show over 70,000 clones, with 75% to 95% seen just once and 1.5% to 2% held by the top ten. This CDR3 comprises 16 residues. Trimming pared 2 bases from V and 0 bases from J, leaving 15 bases between. Germline CDR1 is GTSNPN and CDR2 is SVGIG (reference sequence). This record comes from a study of T cell changes during pregnancy in multiple sclerosis. This TCR was sampled from a female donor in good health, enrolled as a control in a pregnancy study. The chain carries TRBV30 and TRBJ2-3; D is perhaps TRBD1 (6 bases). Source: peripheral blood, taken in the first trimester of pregnancy. The CDR3 spells CAWSFEDRPSTDTQYF. CDR3 DNA sequence: TGTGCCTGGAGTTTCGAGGACAGACCCAGCACAGATACGCAGTATTTT.